This TCR beta chain originates from a study of T cell repertoires in ileal Crohn's disease. Across the whole study: Operated complications were stricturing disease (about 60%) and penetrating disease (39%).

The germline CDR1 and CDR2 sequences are ENHRY and SYGVKD. V trimming: 5 bases; J trimming: 2 bases; junction bases outside the gene matches: 6. The CDR3 has 16 residues. Specified time point: neoterminal ileum biopsy at postoperative endoscopy, about 6 months after surgery. Profiling relied on immunoSEQ multiplex PCR, and the TCRdb table lists in-frame clones only, not all of them. The sample consists of about 2,300 clones, 78% of them appearing once. The J gene is TRBJ2-5, the V gene TRBV10-3; 12 bases are a match to TRBD2. The sequence was obtained from an adult with Crohn's disease. Sequenced sample: ileal tissue. CDR3 in DNA: TGTGCCATCAGTTCCTCCGGGACTAGCGGGCAAGAGACCCAGTACTTC. Protein product: CAISSSGTSGQETQYF.